One sample yielded the 3 T cell receptor beta chains listed below, sequenced in a study of blood T cell repertoires in COVID-19. This table comes from immunoSEQ multiplex PCR, and its TCRdb copy is limited to in-frame clones, with some not included. The sample includes roughly 180,000 clones, roughly 88% of them seen just once. Sequenced material: PBMCs or T cells enriched from blood (not recorded which). These TCRs come from a woman in her sixties or seventies who had recovered from COVID-19.

V and J are TRBV11-2 and TRBJ1-1, with D possibly being TRBD1 (5 bases). Germline CDR1 is SGHAT and CDR2 is FQNNGV. V lost 3 bases and J lost 3, with 14 bases in between. CDR3 length equals 15 residues. The CDR3 DNA reads as TGTGCCAGCAGCTTGGGGGGTTTTGGGTACACTGAAGCTTTCTTT. Its translation: CASSLGGFGYTEAFF.

The chain employs TRBV29-1 and TRBJ2-6; possibly TRBD2 for D (5 bases). The germline gives CDR1 SQVTM, CDR2 ANQGSEA. With 0 bases removed from V and 1 base from J, the gap between germline ends came to 10 bases. The CDR3 covers 16 residues. The CDR3 reads CSVEDREVSGANVLTF. For the CDR3, the DNA is TGCAGCGTTGAAGATCGGGAAGTATCTGGGGCCAACGTCCTGACTTTC.

The V and J genes are TRBV11-2 and TRBJ2-7; 13 bases match TRBD2. The CDR3 extends over 15 amino acids. Trimming cost V 5 bases and J 3 bases; bases outside gene matches: 4. Germline CDR1 SGHAT, CDR2 FQNNGV. The CDR3 DNA follows: TGTGCCAGCAGCACGAGACTAGCGGGAGGCTACGAGCAGTACTTC. It translates to CASSTRLAGGYEQYF. Full variable domain (missing parts from reference TRBV11-2 and TRBJ2-7): EAGVAQSPRYKIIEKRQSVAFWCNPISGHATLYWYQQILGQGPKLLIQFQNNGVVDDSQLPKDRFSAERLKGVDSTLKIQPAKLEDSAVYLCASSTRLAGGYEQYFGPGTRLTVT.